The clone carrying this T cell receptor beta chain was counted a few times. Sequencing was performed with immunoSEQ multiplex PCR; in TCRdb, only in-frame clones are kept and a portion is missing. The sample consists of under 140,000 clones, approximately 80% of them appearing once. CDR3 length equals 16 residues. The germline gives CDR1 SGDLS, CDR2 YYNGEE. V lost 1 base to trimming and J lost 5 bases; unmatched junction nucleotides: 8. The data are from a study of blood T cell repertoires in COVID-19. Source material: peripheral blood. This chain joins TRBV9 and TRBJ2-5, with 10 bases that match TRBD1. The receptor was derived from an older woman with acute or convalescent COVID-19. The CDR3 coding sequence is TGTGCCAGCAGCGTAAGACAGGGGGCTTTTATGGAGACCCAGTACTTC. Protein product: CASSVRQGAFMETQYF.